The 8 T cell receptor beta chains below all came from one sample that was sequenced in a study of OX40 agonist ivuxolimab in advanced cancers. Profiled with immunoSEQ multiplex PCR; TCRdb holds only in-frame clones, not every one. The sample includes tens of thousands of clones, roughly four fifths of them seen just once. This specimen was CD4+ or CD8+ T cells sorted from blood, taken in a trial of the OX40 agonist ivuxolimab. All receptors derive from an adult with an advanced solid tumor such as melanoma, head and neck, liver or kidney cancer.

The chain uses TRBV7-9 and TRBJ2-3; D gene unclear. V lost 6 bases, J lost 2 bases, and 6 bases lay in between. This CDR3 has 12 residues. Looked up from germline, CDR1 is SEHNR and CDR2 is FQNEAQ (reference sequence). CDR3 protein: CASRSFTDTQYF. DNA for the CDR3: TGTGCCAGCAGGTCATTCACAGATACGCAGTATTTT. The full variable domain, completed using reference TRBV7-9 and TRBJ2-3, is DTGVSQNPRHKITKRGQNVTFRCDPISEHNRLYWYRQTLGQGPEFLTYFQNEAQLEKSRLLSDRFSAERPKGSFSTLEIQRTEQGDSAMYLCASRSFTDTQYFGPGTRLTVL.

CDR3 DNA: TGCAGCGCCGAAGGGACAGGGGCTGGGGCCAACGTCCTGACTTTC. Residues: CSAEGTGAGANVLTF. The rearrangement links TRBV29-1 to TRBJ2-6; 10 bases map to TRBD1. The junction had 5 bases not matched to a gene; V was cut back by 7 bases and J by 2 bases. This CDR3 has 15 residues. CDR1 is SQVTM and CDR2 is ANQGSEA in the germline V gene.

The chain joins TRBV28 to TRBJ1-2, with 7 bases fitting TRBD1. Germline trimming cut 5 bases from V and 4 bases from J; bases unmatched to any gene: 7. Germline values: CDR1 MDHEN, CDR2 SYDVKM. CDR3 length: 14 residues. As DNA, the CDR3 is TGTGCCAGCAGTCCCCGGACAGGCCTCTATGGCTACACCTTC. Translation: CASSPRTGLYGYTF.

The V gene is TRBV2, the J gene TRBJ2-1; D not certain. The CDR3 runs 15 residues. Germline values: CDR1 SNHLY, CDR2 FYNNEI. V lost 4 bases and J lost 7, with 17 bases in between. This chain's CDR3 is CASSVSSSLDNEQFF. Written as DNA, the CDR3 is TGTGCCAGCAGTGTATCGTCCAGCTTGGATAATGAGCAGTTCTTC.

For the CDR3, the DNA is TGCAGCGCCTTTGGACAGAAGGCCTACAATGAGCAGTTCTTC. Residues: CSAFGQKAYNEQFF. The V call is TRBV29-1, the J call TRBJ2-1; TRBD1 is a possible D gene (6 bases). In germline, CDR1 is SQVTM, CDR2 ANQGSEA. V dropped 7 bases and J dropped 2 bases, with 15 bases sitting between them. The CDR3 spans 14 residues.

The V call is TRBV29-1, the J call TRBJ2-7, with D perhaps assigned TRBD1 or TRBD2 (7 bases each). CDR1 SQVTM and CDR2 ANQGSEA come from the germline V gene. This CDR3 is built from 14 residues. The V end was cut by 3 bases, the J end by 2 bases, with 14 bases between. The CDR3 loop reads CSVEGGGHTYEQYF. The CDR3 DNA follows: TGCAGCGTTGAGGGAGGGGGCCATACCTACGAGCAGTACTTC.

V is TRBV11-2 and J is TRBJ2-7; 11 bases match TRBD2. The CDR3 has 16 residues. CDR1 and CDR2 (germline): SGHAT, FQNNGV. The trim removed 0 bases at V and 5 bases at J, leaving 6 bases unmatched. The CDR3 sequence: CASSLDLAGGLDEQYF. The CDR3 nucleotides are TGTGCCAGCAGCTTAGATTTAGCGGGGGGGCTCGACGAGCAGTACTTC.

The chain uses TRBV6-5 and TRBJ2-3; D is uncertain. The CDR3 sequence is 15 residues long. Trimming removed 6 bases from V and 0 bases from J, with 13 bases in between. Per the germline V gene, CDR1 is MNHEY and CDR2 is SVGAGI. CDR3 sequence: CASRDWGTSTDTQYF. The CDR3 nucleotides are TGTGCCAGCAGAGATTGGGGTACTAGCACAGATACGCAGTATTTT.